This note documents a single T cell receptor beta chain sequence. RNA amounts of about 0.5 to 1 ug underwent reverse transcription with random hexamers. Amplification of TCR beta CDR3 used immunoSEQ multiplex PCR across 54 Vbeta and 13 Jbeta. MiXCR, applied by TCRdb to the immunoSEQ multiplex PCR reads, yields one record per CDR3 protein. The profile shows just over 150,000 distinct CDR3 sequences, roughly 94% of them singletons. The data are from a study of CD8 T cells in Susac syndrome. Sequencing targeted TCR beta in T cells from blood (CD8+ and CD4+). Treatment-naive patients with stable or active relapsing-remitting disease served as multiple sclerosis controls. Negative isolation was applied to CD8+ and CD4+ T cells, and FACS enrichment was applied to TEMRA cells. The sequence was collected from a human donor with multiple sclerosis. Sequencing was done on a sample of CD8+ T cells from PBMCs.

The CDR3 DNA is TGCGCCAGCAGCCCGGACCAATTGTATGAAAAACTGTTTTTT. This encodes CASSPDQLYEKLFF. The rearrangement uses TRBV5-1 and TRBJ1-4; D is undetermined. The CDR3 contains 14 residues. The V gene's germline CDR1 is SGHRS and CDR2 YFSETQ. Trimming pared 4 bases from V and 6 bases from J, leaving 13 bases between.